What follows is one TCR beta chain and its context. Its antigen is currently unknown. The sample comes from a study of radiation and T cells in renal cell carcinoma. Whole-study results and caveats: Irradiated tumors held more dominant CDR3 motifs than control tumors. Irradiated tumors had higher TCR clonality than control tumors.

The treatment is: treatment-naive control, cytoreductive nephrectomy. Control samples are tumors resected by cytoreductive nephrectomy without prior radiation. Control tumor donors were a few females and fewer than twelve males, median age approximately 58 years. The table came from immunoSEQ multiplex PCR; TCRdb's copy has only in-frame clones and leaves some out. The table shows 15,000 to 20,000 clones, with about 53% occurring only once. Material: tumor tissue, obtained from a patient whose treatment was nephrectomy without radiotherapy. This sequence originates from a middle-aged man with renal cell carcinoma.

CDR3 loop: CASSLDLLGSSYNEQFF. In DNA form, the CDR3 reads TGTGCCAGCAGCTTAGATCTACTAGGGTCCTCCTACAATGAGCAGTTCTTC. The V call is TRBV7-3, the J call TRBJ2-1; TRBD2 might be the D (5 bases). The CDR3 extends over 17 amino acids. CDR1 and CDR2 (germline): SGHTA, FQGTGA. The V and J ends lost 2 bases and 0 bases respectively, with 14 bases between them.